This TCR beta chain was recorded in a study of Graves' ophthalmopathy and Graves' hyperthyroidism. V was cut by 0 bases and J by 3 bases, with 5 bases left in between. The CDR3 has 14 amino acids. Germline CDR1 MNHEY, CDR2 SVGAGI. Scientists amplified the TCR beta CDR3 regions from RNA transcripts. A first-round RT-PCR used HTBI primers, followed by a second-round multiplex PCR. TCRdb re-derived calls from the multiplex PCR reads in MiXCR, one entry per CDR3 protein. The sample records a few hundred thousand distinct CDR3 sequences, about 17% being singletons. Exclusion covered patients with other autoimmune diseases or uncontrolled infections (as well as pregnancy or lactation).

The sequence was collected from an adult woman with stable Graves' hyperthyroidism. V is TRBV6-5 and J is TRBJ2-2; D gene uncertain. Sequences were obtained from peripheral blood. For the CDR3, the DNA is TGTGCCAGCAGTTACTCGATGGACACCGGGGAGCTGTTTTTT. Translating it yields CASSYSMDTGELFF.